Each of the 23 T cell receptor beta chains below was sequenced from the same sample in a study of T cell responses to AZD1222 COVID-19 vaccine. The protocol was immunoSEQ multiplex PCR, while the TCRdb copy is restricted to in-frame clones and leaves out a portion. The table has 140,000 to 150,000 clones, about 91% seen once. The sample consisted of peripheral blood, taken 28 days after the second AZD1222 dose. Receptors were obtained from an adult who received the AZD1222 COVID-19 vaccine.

The rearrangement links TRBV19 to TRBJ1-5, with TRBD1 as a possible D gene (5 bases). The CDR3 contains 15 residues. Trimming shortened V by 2 bases and J by 2 bases, and 10 bases separated the two germline ends. Per the germline V gene, CDR1 is LNHDA and CDR2 is SQIVND (reference sequence). The CDR3 DNA sequence: TGTGCCAGTAGTATATCCGTGGGGGGCAATCAGCCCCAGCATTTT. Its translation is CASSISVGGNQPQHF.

The chain links TRBV19 to TRBJ2-3; 8 nucleotides match TRBD2. The CDR3 extends over 15 amino acids. The germline V gene has CDR1 LNHDA and CDR2 SQIVND (reference sequence). V trimming: 3 bases; J trimming: 3 bases; junction bases outside the gene matches: 5. CDR3 coding DNA: TGTGCCAGTAGTATCACGGGACTAGAGACAGATACGCAGTATTTT. Translating it yields CASSITGLETDTQYF.

This chain joins TRBV19 and TRBJ2-2, with 12 nucleotides matching TRBD1. The V segment lost 4 bases and the J segment 6 bases; nucleotides outside the gene matches: 6. Germline V lookup: CDR1 LNHDA, CDR2 SQIVND (reference sequence). This CDR3 contains 16 residues. For the CDR3, the DNA is TGTGCCAGTAGTAAACCGGGACAGGGGGCGGCCGGGGAGCTGTTTTTT. This gives the protein CASSKPGQGAAGELFF.

The chain recombines TRBV4-3 with TRBJ2-7, with unresolved D. With 1 base removed from V and 3 bases from J, the gap between germline ends came to 13 bases. CDR1 is LGHNA and CDR2 is YSLEER in the germline V gene. This CDR3 comprises 15 residues. CDR3 nucleotides: TGCGCCAGCAGCCAAGTGAACAGTTTCATCTACGAGCAGTACTTC. Residues: CASSQVNSFIYEQYF.

The chain links TRBV9 to TRBJ1-3, with D unresolved. Per germline, CDR1 SGDLS and CDR2 YYNGEE. The germline V and J ends were trimmed by 3 bases and 0 bases, with 10 bases remaining between them. CDR3 length: 15 residues. CDR3 in DNA: TGTGCCAGCAGCGGATTGTCAGTCTCTGGAAACACCATATATTTT. This sequence encodes CASSGLSVSGNTIYF.

This clone has just one count. The rearrangement uses TRBV6-5 and TRBJ1-3; TRBD1 might be the D (5 bases). Trimming removed 8 bases from V and 2 bases from J, with 10 bases in between. The CDR3 contains 13 residues. The V gene's germline CDR1 is MNHEY and CDR2 SVGAGI. CDR3 region: CASFRGAGNTIYF. CDR3 nucleotide sequence: TGTGCCAGCTTCCGGGGGGCTGGAAACACCATATATTTT.

This chain uses TRBV27 with TRBJ1-3; 8 bases are shared with TRBD1. Germline CDR1 reads MNHEY; CDR2 reads SMNVEV (reference sequence). J lost 9 bases, V lost 6 bases, and 7 bases had no gene match. The CDR3 contains 13 residues. This CDR3 reads CASSRTGGGTIYF. The CDR3 region has the DNA TGTGCCAGCAGCCGCACAGGGGGAGGCACCATATATTTT.

This chain links TRBV27 with TRBJ1-1, with D uncertain. This CDR3 has 16 residues. The germline V gene has CDR1 MNHEY and CDR2 SMNVEV (reference sequence). Trimming pared 1 base from V and 12 bases from J, leaving 24 bases between. CDR3 DNA: TGTGCCAGCAGTTTATTGGTTGGAGATGAAGGGAGGAAAACTTTCTTT. It yields the protein CASSLLVGDEGRKTFF.

V usage is TRBV6-1 and J usage is TRBJ1-6, with 8 bases aligning to TRBD1. The CDR3 consists of 19 residues. From germline, CDR1 is MNHNS and CDR2 SASEGT. V lost 1 base and J lost 2; bases outside the gene matches: 10. The CDR3 is CASSEVTGGWRTYNSPLHF. The DNA for the CDR3 is TGTGCCAGCAGTGAAGTTACAGGGGGATGGAGGACCTATAATTCACCCCTCCACTTT.

V gene TRBV19 combines with J gene TRBJ2-1; 10 bases match TRBD2. J was trimmed by 6 bases and V by 5 bases; bases with no gene match: 7. The germline V gene has CDR1 LNHDA and CDR2 SQIVND (reference sequence). The CDR3 consists of 15 residues. The CDR3 bases are TGTGCCAGTAGTGCTACTAGCGGGGTGTTCAATGAGCAGTTCTTC. Its protein is CASSATSGVFNEQFF.

V is TRBV7-8 and J is TRBJ1-2; perhaps TRBD1 as D (5 bases). This CDR3 has 13 residues. Looked up from germline, CDR1 is SGHVS and CDR2 is FQNEAQ. Trimming removed 6 bases from V and 3 bases from J, with 11 bases in between. The DNA of the CDR3 is TGTGCCAGCAGGTCTGGAGGGGACTATGGCTACACCTTC. Its protein is CASRSGGDYGYTF.

The chain uses TRBV14 and TRBJ2-7; TRBD1 agrees at 7 bases. In germline, CDR1 is SGHDN, CDR2 FVKESK. The length of the CDR3 is 16 residues. The junction had 10 bases not matched to a gene; V was cut back by 5 bases and J by 0 bases. DNA of the CDR3: TGTGCCAGCAGCAAATCCCTGGGACAGAACTCCTACGAGCAGTACTTC. As protein: CASSKSLGQNSYEQYF.

DNA for the CDR3: TGTGCCAGCAAAAGCCCTAGCGGAGGGGGCTGGGAGCAGTACTTC. Translation: CASKSPSGGGWEQYF. The chain links TRBV7-2 to TRBJ2-7, with D possibly called TRBD1 or TRBD2 (7 bases each). Germline V CDR1 and CDR2: SGHTA, FQGNSA. The CDR3 length is 15 residues. The V end was cut by 7 bases, the J end by 7 bases, with 23 bases between. The full variable domain, rest sourced from reference TRBV7-2 and TRBJ2-7, is GAGVSQSPSNKVTEKGKDVELRCDPISGHTALYWYRQSLGQGLEFLIYFQGNSAPDKSGLPSDRFSAERTGGSVSTLTIQRTQQEDSAVYLCASKSPSGGGWEQYFGPGTRLTVT.

CDR3 protein: CASSSIAGTGRTETQYF. The DNA of the CDR3 is TGTGCCAGCTCATCAATAGCGGGGACAGGGCGAACAGAGACCCAGTACTTC. The rearrangement joins TRBV18 to TRBJ2-5; perhaps TRBD1 as D (9 bases). CDR3 length equals 17 residues. Germline V gene lookup returns CDR1 KGHSH and CDR2 LQKENI. V lost 5 bases to trimming and J lost 4 bases, with 23 bases between them.

Only one count was recorded for this clone. The CDR3: CSVGTEETQYF. In DNA form, the CDR3 reads TGCAGCGTTGGGACAGAAGAGACCCAGTACTTC. The chain links TRBV29-1 to TRBJ2-5; a possible D gene is TRBD1 (6 bases). Germline V gives CDR1 SQVTM, CDR2 ANQGSEA. CDR3 size: 11 residues. Trimming pared 4 bases from V and 3 bases from J, leaving 6 bases between.

V gene TRBV7-2 combines with J gene TRBJ2-3; D possibly uses TRBD1 or TRBD2 (5 bases each). V was cut by 7 bases and J by 0 bases, with 11 bases left in between. In germline, CDR1 is SGHTA, CDR2 FQGNSA. CDR3 length: 14 residues. CDR3 region: CASTWDPSTDTQYF. As DNA, the CDR3 is TGTGCCAGCACCTGGGACCCCAGCACAGATACGCAGTATTTT. Supplemented by reference TRBV7-2 and TRBJ2-3, the full variable domain reads GAGVSQSPSNKVTEKGKDVELRCDPISGHTALYWYRQSLGQGLEFLIYFQGNSAPDKSGLPSDRFSAERTGGSVSTLTIQRTQQEDSAVYLCASTWDPSTDTQYFGPGTRLTVL.

The chain couples TRBV18 to TRBJ1-6; 9 nucleotides match TRBD1. Germline loops: CDR1 KGHSH, CDR2 LQKENI. The junction had 1 base not matched to a gene; V was cut back by 4 bases and J by 9 bases. This CDR3 is 13 amino acids long. The CDR3 bases are TGTGCCAGCTCACGACAGGGGGTTTCACCCCTCCACTTT. Amino acid sequence: CASSRQGVSPLHF.

This chain connects TRBV7-2 to TRBJ2-3; D gene uncertain. Germline lookup yields CDR1 SGHTA and CDR2 FQGNSA. This CDR3 contains 15 residues. Trimming took off 5 bases at V and 0 bases at J, with 12 bases between the two ends. The CDR3 sequence: CASSVQRGSTDTQYF. The CDR3 nucleotides read TGTGCCAGCAGCGTACAGCGAGGCAGCACAGATACGCAGTATTTT.

The chain has TRBV30 and TRBJ2-3; D unresolved. There are 11 residues in the CDR3. V was clipped by 0 bases and J by 7 bases, with 5 bases between them. Germline V gene data show CDR1 as GTSNPN and CDR2 as SVGIG (reference sequence). For the CDR3, the DNA is TGTGCCTGGAGTGTGGGTAATACGCAGTATTTT. Encoded protein: CAWSVGNTQYF.

The chain couples TRBV6-5 to TRBJ1-5, with 8 bases identical to TRBD1. V was pared by 6 bases and J by 2 bases, with 3 bases of the junction left unmatched. Germline CDR1 reads MNHEY; CDR2 reads SVGAGI. This CDR3 is built from 14 residues. The CDR3 DNA sequence: TGTGCCAGCAGAAGGACAGGGCGCAATCAGCCCCAGCATTTT. Protein product: CASRRTGRNQPQHF.

The gene calls are TRBV5-1 and TRBJ2-7, with D tentatively TRBD1 (6 bases). Per germline, CDR1 SGHRS and CDR2 YFSETQ. V lost 3 bases, J lost 0 bases, and 13 bases lay in between. This CDR3 contains 15 residues. The CDR3 region has the DNA TGCGCCAGCAGCTGGAATGACAGGAGCTCCTACGAGCAGTACTTC. Translated, it gives CASSWNDRSSYEQYF.

CDR3 nucleotide sequence: TGTGCCAGCAGTTACGGTGCAGAACCTGAAGCTTTCTTT. Translating gives CASSYGAEPEAFF. The rearrangement links TRBV6-2 or TRBV6-3 to TRBJ1-1; D unclear. Germline V lookup: CDR1 MNHEY, CDR2 SVGEGT. The V gene lost 2 bases and the J gene lost 6 bases, with 10 bases spanning the gap. CDR3 length equals 13 residues.

Note on this clone: This sample also contains other DNA sequences that code for the same CDR3. This rearrangement joins TRBV2 to TRBJ1-4, with no clear D. The germline V gene encodes CDR1 SNHLY and CDR2 FYNNEI. Trimming removed 4 bases from V and 8 bases from J, with 8 bases in between. CDR3 length: 12 residues. In nucleotides, the CDR3 is TGTGCCAGCAGTGGGACGGGAGAAAAACTGTTTTTT. This codes for CASSGTGEKLFF.